This T cell receptor beta chain was documented in a study of T cells in Graves' hyperthyroidism and ophthalmopathy. Study results and caveats: Also found in blood were most expanded thyroid clonotypes above 0.001.

This clonotype was counted between two and nine times. As yet, its antigen is unknown. The PBMCs were sourced from fresh peripheral blood (approximately 10 ml). Amplified regions were TCR beta CDR3 sequences from RNA transcripts. The HTBI primer set served for first-round RT-PCR of the TCR CDR3. TCRdb reprocessed the multiplex PCR reads via MiXCR and lists one record per CDR3 protein. The repertoire holds approximately 690,000 distinct CDR3 sequences, with 20% to 25% as singletons. In germline, CDR1 is MDHEN, CDR2 SYDVKM. This CDR3 comprises 13 residues. The trim removed 10 bases at V and 8 bases at J, leaving 11 bases unmatched.

The V call is TRBV28, the J call TRBJ2-1, with TRBD2 matching 7 bases. The receptor's source is a man aged 25-45 years with Graves' ophthalmopathy. Source material: blood. The CDR3 region has the DNA TGTGCCACCAACCGGGGAGGGGTTGATGAGCAGTTCTTC. Its translation: CATNRGGVDEQFF.